A single sample gave rise to the 9 T cell receptor beta chains below, sequenced in a study of liver allograft versus peripheral blood T cells. Across the study: A comparison was made between T cell receptor repertoires in transplanted livers and those in recipients' peripheral blood.

TCRdb re-derived calls from the reads in MiXCR, one entry per CDR3 protein. This table has some 1,100 distinct CDR3 sequences, 15% to 20% appearing once. The receptors were sampled from a human patient who had a liver transplant. The graft donor may have given rise to some T cells.

The genes are TRBV5-4 and TRBJ2-3; perhaps D is TRBD1 or TRBD2 (5 bases each). Trimming left V 0 bases short and J 2 bases short, with 25 bases between. CDR1 SGHNT and CDR2 YYREEE come from the germline V gene (reference sequence). The CDR3 runs to 20 residues. CDR3 amino acids: CASSLALGETQPDDTDTQYF. The DNA for the CDR3 is TGTGCCAGCAGCTTGGCCCTGGGGGAGACCCAACCAGACGACACAGATACGCAGTATTTT.

In regard to this clonotype: Just one base apart from a much larger clone, this may be a read error. V gene TRBV14 combines with J gene TRBJ2-3; 7 bases agree with TRBD1. Per the germline V gene, CDR1 is SGHDN and CDR2 is FVKESK. V was clipped by 4 bases and J by 4 bases; unmatched bases: 8. This CDR3 is 15 amino acids long. Written as DNA, the CDR3 is TGTGCCAGCAGCCCGGGACAGTTTAGCTCAGATACGCAGTATTTT. Its protein product is CASSPGQFSSDTQYF.

This clonotype is deemed medium-sized. The chain uses TRBV19 and TRBJ2-2; D perhaps matches TRBD1 (6 bases). Germline V gene sequence: CDR1 LNHDA, CDR2 SQIVND (reference sequence). Trimming removed 1 base from V and 6 bases from J, with 15 bases in between. CDR3 size: 16 residues. CDR3 sequence reads: CASSIAITGIAGELFF. CDR3 nucleotides: TGTGCCAGTAGTATAGCCATAACAGGGATCGCCGGGGAGCTGTTTTTT.

In regard to this clonotype: This sequence is one base from a far larger clone and is likely a read error. This sequence joins TRBV10-3 and TRBJ2-2; TRBD1 agrees at 8 bases. Germline trimming cut 5 bases from V and 3 bases from J; bases unmatched to any gene: 5. Germline V CDR1 and CDR2: ENHRY, SYGVKD. CDR3 length: 15 residues. In DNA, the CDR3 is TGTGCCATCAGTTCCCGGGACAGGTACACCGGGGAGCTGTTTTTT. As protein: CAISSRDRYTGELFF.

Judged by abundance, this clonotype is medium-sized. The J gene is TRBJ1-5, the V gene TRBV19; D unresolved. Germline CDR1 is LNHDA and CDR2 is SQIVND (reference sequence). V shed 3 bases and J shed 5 bases, with 8 bases lying between them. The CDR3 is made up of 13 amino acids. In nucleotides, the CDR3 is TGTGCCAGTAGTATTCGGTGGGATCAGCCCCAGCATTTT. It translates to CASSIRWDQPQHF. The variable domain in full, completed from reference TRBV19 and TRBJ1-5, reads DGGITQSPKYLFRKEGQNVTLSCEQNLNHDAMYWYRQDPGQGLRLIYYSQIVNDFQKGDIAEGYSVSREKKESFPLTVTSAQKNPTAFYLCASSIRWDQPQHFGDGTRLSIL.

Judged by abundance, this clonotype is medium-sized. The chain is built from TRBV24-1 and TRBJ1-2; D is ambiguous. Germline CDR1 is KGHDR and CDR2 is SFDVKD. The CDR3 totals 14 residues. V lost 4 bases, J lost 3 bases, and 11 bases lay in between. CDR3 loop: CATSDRTDYYGYTF. The CDR3 nucleotides are TGTGCCACCAGTGACCGGACGGATTACTATGGCTACACCTTC.

The V call is TRBV19, the J call TRBJ1-2; a possible D gene is TRBD1 (5 bases). Trimming took off 4 bases at V and 6 bases at J, with 15 bases between the two ends. The length of the CDR3 is 14 residues. Germline V lookup: CDR1 LNHDA, CDR2 SQIVND (reference sequence). The CDR3 region has the DNA TGTGCCAGTAGTAGGTTTTCAGGGTCTGATGGCTACACCTTC. Translating it yields CASSRFSGSDGYTF.

This clonotype was picked up many times. The CDR3 sequence is CASSYTSYEQYF. The CDR3 DNA follows: TGTGCCAGCAGTTACACCTCCTACGAGCAGTACTTC. The rearrangement links TRBV6-2 or TRBV6-3 to TRBJ2-7, with D unresolved. Trimming removed 2 bases at V and 0 bases at J, with 2 bases between. CDR3 length equals 12 residues. The germline V gene encodes CDR1 MNHEY and CDR2 SVGEGT.

By share of the sample, this clonotype is medium-sized (0.01 to 0.1%). The chain combines TRBV27 with TRBJ1-6, with 10 bases aligning to TRBD1. This CDR3 region has 16 residues. CDR1 is MNHEY and CDR2 is SMNVEV in the germline V gene (reference sequence). Trimming at V came to 0 bases and at J to 7 bases, leaving 3 bases not matched to a gene. The CDR3 spells CASSLSGQGKNSPLHF. CDR3 sequence (DNA): TGTGCCAGCAGTTTATCGGGACAGGGGAAGAATTCACCCCTCCACTTT.